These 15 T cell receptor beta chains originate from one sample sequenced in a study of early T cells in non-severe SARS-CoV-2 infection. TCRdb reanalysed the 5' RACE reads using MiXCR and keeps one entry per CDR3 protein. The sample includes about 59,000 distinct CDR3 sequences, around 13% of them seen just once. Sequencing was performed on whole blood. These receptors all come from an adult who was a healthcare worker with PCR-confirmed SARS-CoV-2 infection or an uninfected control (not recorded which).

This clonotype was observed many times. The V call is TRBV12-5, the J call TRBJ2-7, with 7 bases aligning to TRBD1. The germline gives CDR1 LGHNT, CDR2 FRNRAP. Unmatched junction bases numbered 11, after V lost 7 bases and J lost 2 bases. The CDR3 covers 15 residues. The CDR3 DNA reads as TGTGCTAGTGCTCCGAAAGGACAGGTTACCTACGAGCAGTACTTC. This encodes CASAPKGQVTYEQYF.

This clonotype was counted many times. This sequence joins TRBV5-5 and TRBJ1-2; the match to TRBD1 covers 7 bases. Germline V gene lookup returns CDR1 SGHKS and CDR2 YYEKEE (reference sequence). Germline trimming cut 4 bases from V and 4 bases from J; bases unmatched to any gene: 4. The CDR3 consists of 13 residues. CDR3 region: CASSLTGVYGYTF. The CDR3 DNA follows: TGTGCCAGCAGCCTTACAGGGGTCTATGGCTACACCTTC.

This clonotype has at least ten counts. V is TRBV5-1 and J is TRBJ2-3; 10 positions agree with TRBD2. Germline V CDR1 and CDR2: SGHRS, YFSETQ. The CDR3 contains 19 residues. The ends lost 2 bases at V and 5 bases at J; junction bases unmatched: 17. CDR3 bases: TGCGCCAGCAGCTTAGGTTTAGCGGGGGGCACTTTCAACGGAGATACGCAGTATTTT. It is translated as CASSLGLAGGTFNGDTQYF.

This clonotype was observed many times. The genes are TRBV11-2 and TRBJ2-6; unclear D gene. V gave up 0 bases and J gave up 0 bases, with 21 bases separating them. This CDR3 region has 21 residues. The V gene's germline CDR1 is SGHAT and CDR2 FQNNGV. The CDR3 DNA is TGTGCCAGCAGCTTAGATCACGGCAGCTTGCGAACTGGCTCTGGGGCCAACGTCCTGACTTTC. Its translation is CASSLDHGSLRTGSGANVLTF.

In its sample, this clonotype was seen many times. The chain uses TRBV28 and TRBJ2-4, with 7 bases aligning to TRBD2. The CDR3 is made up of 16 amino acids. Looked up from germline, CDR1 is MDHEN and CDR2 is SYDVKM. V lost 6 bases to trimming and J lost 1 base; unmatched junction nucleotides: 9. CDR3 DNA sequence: TGTGCCAGCAGCCTGGGACTATTATTGGCCAAAAACATTCAGTACTTC. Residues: CASSLGLLLAKNIQYF.

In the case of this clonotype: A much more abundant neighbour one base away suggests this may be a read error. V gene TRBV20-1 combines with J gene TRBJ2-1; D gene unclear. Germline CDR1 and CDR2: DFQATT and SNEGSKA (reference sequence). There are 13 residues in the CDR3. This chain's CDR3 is CSVRSRLYNEQFF. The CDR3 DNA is TGCAGTGTTAGATCGCGCCTCTACAATGAGCAGTTCTTC.

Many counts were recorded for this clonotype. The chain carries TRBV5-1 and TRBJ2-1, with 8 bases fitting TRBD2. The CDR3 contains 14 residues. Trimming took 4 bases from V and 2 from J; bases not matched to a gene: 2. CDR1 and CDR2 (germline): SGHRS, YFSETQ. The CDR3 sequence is CASSPGGAYNEQFF. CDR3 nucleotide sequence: TGCGCCAGCAGCCCCGGGGGGGCCTACAATGAGCAGTTCTTC.

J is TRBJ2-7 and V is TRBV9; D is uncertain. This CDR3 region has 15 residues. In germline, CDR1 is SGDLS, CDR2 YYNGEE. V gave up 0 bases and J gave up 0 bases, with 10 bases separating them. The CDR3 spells CASSVGTQSSYEQYF. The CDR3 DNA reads TGTGCCAGCAGCGTAGGAACACAGAGCTCCTACGAGCAGTACTTC.

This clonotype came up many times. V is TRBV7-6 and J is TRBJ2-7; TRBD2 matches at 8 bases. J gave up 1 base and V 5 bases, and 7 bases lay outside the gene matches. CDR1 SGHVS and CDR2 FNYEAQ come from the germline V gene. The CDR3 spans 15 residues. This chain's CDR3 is CASSNPGTSSYEQYF. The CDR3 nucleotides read TGTGCCAGCAGCAATCCCGGGACTAGTTCCTACGAGCAGTACTTC. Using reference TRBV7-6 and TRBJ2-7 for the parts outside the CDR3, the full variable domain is GAGVSQSPRYKVTKRGQDVALRCDPISGHVSLYWYRQALGQGPEFLTYFNYEAQQDKSGLPNDRFSAERPEGSISTLTIQRTEQRDSAMYRCASSNPGTSSYEQYFGPGTRLTVT.

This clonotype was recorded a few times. The CDR3 region is CSAPIGGAVDGYTF. The CDR3 DNA follows: TGCAGTGCTCCAATAGGGGGCGCAGTTGATGGCTACACCTTC. This sequence joins TRBV20-1 and TRBJ1-2, with TRBD1 matching over 7 bases. This CDR3 contains 14 residues. From germline, CDR1 is DFQATT and CDR2 SNEGSKA (reference sequence). Unmatched junction bases numbered 12, after V lost 5 bases and J lost 6 bases.

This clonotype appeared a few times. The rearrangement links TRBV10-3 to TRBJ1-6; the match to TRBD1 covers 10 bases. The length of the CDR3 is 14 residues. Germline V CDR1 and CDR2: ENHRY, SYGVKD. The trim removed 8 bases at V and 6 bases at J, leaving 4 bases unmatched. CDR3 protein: CAIGRDRGNSPLHF. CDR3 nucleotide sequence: TGTGCCATCGGTCGGGACAGGGGTAATTCACCCCTCCACTTT.

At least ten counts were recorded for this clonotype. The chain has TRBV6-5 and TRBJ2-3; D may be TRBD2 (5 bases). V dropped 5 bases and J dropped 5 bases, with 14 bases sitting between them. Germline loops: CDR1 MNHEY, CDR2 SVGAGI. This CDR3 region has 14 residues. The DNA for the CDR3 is TGTGCCAGCAGTAGAAGGAGGCTAGGAGATACGCAGTATTTT. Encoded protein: CASSRRRLGDTQYF.

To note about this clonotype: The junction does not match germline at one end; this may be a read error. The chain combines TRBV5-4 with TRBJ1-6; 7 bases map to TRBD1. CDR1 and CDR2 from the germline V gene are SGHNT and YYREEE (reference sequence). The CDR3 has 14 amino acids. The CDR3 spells CASSRQGGNSPFHF. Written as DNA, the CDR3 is TGTGCCAGCAGCCGACAGGGAGGAAATTCACCCTTCCACTTT.

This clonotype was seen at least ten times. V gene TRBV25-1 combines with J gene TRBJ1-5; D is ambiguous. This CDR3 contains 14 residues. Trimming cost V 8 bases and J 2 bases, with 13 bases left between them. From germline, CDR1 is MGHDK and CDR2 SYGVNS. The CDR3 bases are TGTGCCAGCCGCCCCGGGAATGGCAATCAGCCCCAGCATTTT. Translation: CASRPGNGNQPQHF.

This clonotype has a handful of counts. Written as DNA, the CDR3 is TGTGCCAGCAACCCAGGGAGTACGGAGACCCAGTACTTC. Its protein product is CASNPGSTETQYF. The chain has TRBV28 and TRBJ2-5, with D possibly called TRBD1 or TRBD2 (5 bases each). Germline CDR1 MDHEN, CDR2 SYDVKM. The CDR3 length is 13 residues. The V gene lost 7 bases and the J gene lost 5 bases, with 14 bases spanning the gap.